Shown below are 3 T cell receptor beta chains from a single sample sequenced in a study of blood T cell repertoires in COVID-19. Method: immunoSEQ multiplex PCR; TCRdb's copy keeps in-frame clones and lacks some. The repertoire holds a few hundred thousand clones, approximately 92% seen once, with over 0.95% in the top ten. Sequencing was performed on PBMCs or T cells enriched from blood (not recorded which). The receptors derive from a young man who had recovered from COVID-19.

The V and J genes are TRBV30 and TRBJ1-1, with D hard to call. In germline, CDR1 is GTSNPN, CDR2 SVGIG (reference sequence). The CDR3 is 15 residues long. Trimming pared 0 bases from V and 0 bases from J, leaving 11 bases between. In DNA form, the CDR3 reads TGTGCCTGGAGTGTACGCAGTCGCATGAACACTGAAGCTTTCTTT. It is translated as CAWSVRSRMNTEAFF.

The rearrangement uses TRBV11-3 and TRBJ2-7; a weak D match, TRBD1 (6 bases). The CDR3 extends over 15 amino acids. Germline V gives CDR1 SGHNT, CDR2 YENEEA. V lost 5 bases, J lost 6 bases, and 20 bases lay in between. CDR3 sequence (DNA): TGTGCCAGCAGCGGGGGCCGGGGAAAGACCTCCGAGCAGTACTTC. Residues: CASSGGRGKTSEQYF.

CDR3 in DNA: TGTGCCAGCAGTCCCAGGTTTTGGGTGTTGGGTAACACTGAAGCTTTCTTT. Translating gives CASSPRFWVLGNTEAFF. The chain carries TRBV2 and TRBJ1-1; no reliable D call. CDR3 length equals 17 residues. Germline CDR1 and CDR2: SNHLY and FYNNEI. V shed 5 bases and J shed 2 bases, with 21 bases lying between them.